This record covers a single T cell receptor (beta chain). The antigen is unknown. Isolation of PBMCs gave at least 6 million cells per sample. The amount of total RNA extracted per sample was at least 5.5 micrograms. This CDR3 has 13 amino acids. Germline values: CDR1 SGHTA, CDR2 FQGTGA. V lost 0 bases, J lost 3 bases, and 6 bases lay in between. Primed by a sample-barcoded 5' primer and a J-beta primer mix, a second PCR proceeded for roughly 7 to 12 cycles. MiXCR, applied by TCRdb to the 5' RACE reads, yields one record per CDR3 protein. In the table there are approximately 580,000 distinct CDR3 sequences, 24% of which are singletons. This sample was taken from a study of blood T cells in healthy people across ages. General study points: Strong correlation was found linking TCR beta diversity to naive T cell percentage.

This sample also belongs to another study, concerning T cells of mothers and their children.

Material: blood. This sequence joins TRBV7-3 and TRBJ2-7; possible D gene TRBD1, 5 bases. The clonotype was recovered from a boy aged 5 to 17 in good health. The CDR3 region has the DNA TGTGCCAGCAGCTTAACGGACATCTACGAGCAGTACTTC. Its translation: CASSLTDIYEQYF.